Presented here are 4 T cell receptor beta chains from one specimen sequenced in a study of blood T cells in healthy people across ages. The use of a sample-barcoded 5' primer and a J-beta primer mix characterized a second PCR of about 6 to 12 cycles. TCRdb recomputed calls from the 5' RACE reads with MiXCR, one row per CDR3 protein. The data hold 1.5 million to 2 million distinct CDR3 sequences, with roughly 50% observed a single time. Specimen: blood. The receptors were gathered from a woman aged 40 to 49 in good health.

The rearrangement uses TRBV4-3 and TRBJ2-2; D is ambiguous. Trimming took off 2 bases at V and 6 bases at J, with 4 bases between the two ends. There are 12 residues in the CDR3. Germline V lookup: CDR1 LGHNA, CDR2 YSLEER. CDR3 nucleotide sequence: TGCGCCAGCAGCCAACTACCCGGGGAGCTGTTTTTT. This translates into CASSQLPGELFF.

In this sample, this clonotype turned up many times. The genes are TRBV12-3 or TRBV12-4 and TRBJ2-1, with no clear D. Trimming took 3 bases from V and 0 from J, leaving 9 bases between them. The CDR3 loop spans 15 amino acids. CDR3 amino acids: CASSFDGSSYNEQFF. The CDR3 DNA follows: TGTGCCAGCAGTTTCGACGGAAGCTCCTACAATGAGCAGTTCTTC.

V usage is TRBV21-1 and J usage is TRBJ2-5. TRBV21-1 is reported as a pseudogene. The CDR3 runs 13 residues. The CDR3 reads CASADLTYNEQYF. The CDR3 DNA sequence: TGTGCCAGCGCGGACCTAACTTACAATGAGCAGTACTTC.

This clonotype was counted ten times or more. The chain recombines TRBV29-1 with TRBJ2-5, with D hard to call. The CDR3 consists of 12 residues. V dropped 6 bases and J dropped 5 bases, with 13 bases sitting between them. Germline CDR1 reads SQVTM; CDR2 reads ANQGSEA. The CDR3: CSVMTPVETQYF. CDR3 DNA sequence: TGCAGCGTAATGACTCCGGTGGAGACCCAGTACTTC.